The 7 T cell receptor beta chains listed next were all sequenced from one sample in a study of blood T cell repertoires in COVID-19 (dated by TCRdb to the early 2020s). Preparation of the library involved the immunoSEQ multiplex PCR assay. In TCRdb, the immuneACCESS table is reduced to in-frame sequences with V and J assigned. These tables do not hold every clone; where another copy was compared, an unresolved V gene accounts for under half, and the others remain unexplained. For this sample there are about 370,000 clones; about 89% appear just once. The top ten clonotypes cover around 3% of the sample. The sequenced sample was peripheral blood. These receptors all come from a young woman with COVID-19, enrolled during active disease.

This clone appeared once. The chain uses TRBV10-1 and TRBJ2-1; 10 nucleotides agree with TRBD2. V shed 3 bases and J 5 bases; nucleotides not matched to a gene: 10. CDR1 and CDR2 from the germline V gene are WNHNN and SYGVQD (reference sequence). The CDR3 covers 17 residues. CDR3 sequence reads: CASSEGGSLAGDNEQFF. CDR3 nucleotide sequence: TGCGCCAGCAGTGAAGGTGGGAGCCTAGCGGGGGACAATGAGCAGTTCTTC.

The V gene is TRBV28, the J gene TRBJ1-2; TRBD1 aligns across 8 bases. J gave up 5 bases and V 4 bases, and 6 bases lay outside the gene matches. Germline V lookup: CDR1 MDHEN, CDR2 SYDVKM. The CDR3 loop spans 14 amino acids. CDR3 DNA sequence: TGTGCCAGCAGTTCGACAGGGGCCCCTTATGGCTACACCTTC. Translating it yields CASSSTGAPYGYTF.

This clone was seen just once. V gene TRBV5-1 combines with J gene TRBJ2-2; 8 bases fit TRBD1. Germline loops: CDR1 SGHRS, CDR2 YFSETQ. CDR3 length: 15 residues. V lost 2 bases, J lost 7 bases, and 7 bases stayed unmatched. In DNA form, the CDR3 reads TGCGCCAGCAGCTTACGATCGACAGGGGTCGGGGAGCTGTTTTTT. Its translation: CASSLRSTGVGELFF.

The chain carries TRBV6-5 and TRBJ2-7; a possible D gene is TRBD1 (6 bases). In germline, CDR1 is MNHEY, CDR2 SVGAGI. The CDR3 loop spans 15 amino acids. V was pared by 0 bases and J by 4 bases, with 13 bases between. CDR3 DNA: TGTGCCAGCAGTTACTCGTACAGGGAAGGGTACGAGCAGTACTTC. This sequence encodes CASSYSYREGYEQYF.

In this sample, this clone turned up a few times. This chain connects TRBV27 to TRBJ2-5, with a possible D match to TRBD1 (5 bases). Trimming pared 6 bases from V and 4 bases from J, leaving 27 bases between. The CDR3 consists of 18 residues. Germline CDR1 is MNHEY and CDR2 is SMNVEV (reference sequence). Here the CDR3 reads CASSRYGAGLDLAETQYF. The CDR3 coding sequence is TGTGCCAGCAGCCGATATGGGGCCGGTCTGGACCTTGCAGAGACCCAGTACTTC.

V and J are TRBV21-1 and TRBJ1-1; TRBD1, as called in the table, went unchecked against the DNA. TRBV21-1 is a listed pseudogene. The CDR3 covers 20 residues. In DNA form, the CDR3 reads TGTGCCAGCAGAAAGATCTTGGACAGGGGTCGAAGAACACTGAACACTGAAGCTTTCTTT. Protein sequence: CASRKILDRGRRTLNTEAFF.

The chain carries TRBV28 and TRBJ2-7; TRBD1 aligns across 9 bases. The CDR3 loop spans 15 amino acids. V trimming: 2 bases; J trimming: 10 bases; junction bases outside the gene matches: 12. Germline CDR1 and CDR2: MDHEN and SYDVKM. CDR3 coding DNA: TGTGCCAGCAGTTTAATCTGGGGACAGGGTTTACCCCAGTACTTC. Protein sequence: CASSLIWGQGLPQYF.